These 5 T cell receptor beta chains were sequenced from one sample in a study of cytotoxic CD8 clonotypes in ibrutinib-treated CLL. This table comes from immunoSEQ multiplex PCR, and its TCRdb copy is limited to in-frame clones, with some not included. The sample comprises around 310,000 clones, 70% to 80% of which are singletons, and 6.5% to 8% rests with the top ten. This specimen was PBMCs, taken before ibrutinib treatment. The receptor source for this set is a human donor with chronic lymphocytic leukemia.

The chain links TRBV2 to TRBJ2-1; perhaps TRBD2 as D (6 bases). The V gene's germline CDR1 is SNHLY and CDR2 FYNNEI. This CDR3 comprises 12 residues. Trimming removed 6 bases from V and 10 bases from J, with 13 bases in between. This CDR3 reads CASRSSETEQFF. CDR3 nucleotide sequence: TGTGCCAGCAGATCTAGCGAGACCGAGCAGTTCTTC.

The V and J genes are TRBV2 and TRBJ2-4; 8 bases fit TRBD1. The germline CDR1 and CDR2 sequences are SNHLY and FYNNEI. After removal of 4 bases from V and 5 bases from J, the junction contained 4 bases not matched to a gene. The CDR3 covers 14 residues. This chain's CDR3 is CASSVTGVQNIQYF. In DNA form, the CDR3 reads TGTGCCAGCAGTGTGACAGGGGTCCAAAACATTCAGTACTTC. Drawing the rest from reference TRBV2 and TRBJ2-4, the complete variable domain is EPEVTQTPSHQVTQMGQEVILRCVPISNHLYFYWYRQILGQKVEFLVSFYNNEISEKSEIFDDQFSVERPDGSNFTLKIRSTKLEDSAMYFCASSVTGVQNIQYFGAGTRLSVL.

In this sample, this clone turned up a few times. V gene TRBV20-1 combines with J gene TRBJ1-2, with D hard to call. From germline, CDR1 is DFQATT and CDR2 SNEGSKA (reference sequence). The V and J ends lost 3 bases and 8 bases respectively, with 4 bases between them. The CDR3 contains 9 residues. CDR3: CSASPGYTF. The CDR3 coding sequence is TGCAGTGCTAGCCCCGGCTACACCTTC.

The rearrangement uses TRBV29-1 and TRBJ2-7; 11 nucleotides line up with TRBD2. CDR1 and CDR2 from the germline V gene are SQVTM and ANQGSEA. The J segment lost 4 bases and the V segment lost 4 bases, leaving 9 bases of the junction unmatched. This CDR3 contains 15 residues. The CDR3 loop is CSVVASGRTVYEQYF. The CDR3 DNA follows: TGCAGCGTTGTGGCTAGCGGGAGGACGGTATACGAGCAGTACTTC.

The chain has TRBV10-3 and TRBJ2-2, with unresolved D. Germline values: CDR1 ENHRY, CDR2 SYGVKD. The CDR3 sequence is 14 residues long. V shed 2 bases and J shed 3 bases, with 7 bases lying between them. Here the CDR3 reads CAISEPRDTGELFF. The CDR3 DNA reads TGTGCCATCAGTGAGCCCCGGGACACCGGGGAGCTGTTTTTT.